The entry below describes one T cell receptor beta chain. The antigen is unknown. These data belong to a study of cytomegalovirus exposure and HLA in healthy donors. Overall study findings and caveats: The authors later found most CMV-associated TCR beta chains appeared HLA-restricted. TCR beta V segments were, for the most part, productive about 87% or about 30% of the time in an earlier analysis.

With 60 Vbeta and 13 Jbeta primers, the PCR was carried out. TCRdb keeps only in-frame clones here, not all; method: immunoSEQ multiplex PCR. Of 100,000 or so clones listed, approximately 85% are singletons. V gave up 2 bases and J gave up 3 bases, with 6 bases separating them. The germline V gene has CDR1 SQVTM and CDR2 ANQGSEA. CDR3 length: 12 amino acids. The TCR sequence derives from a man aged 25-45 years in good health and CMV-seropositive. This chain joins TRBV29-1 and TRBJ2-3; possibly TRBD2 for D (6 bases). Sequencing was done on a sample of PBMCs. CDR3: CSVESGTDTQYF. The CDR3 nucleotides read TGCAGCGTTGAAAGCGGGACAGATACGCAGTATTTT.